These 30 T cell receptor beta chains were all obtained from the same sample, sequenced in a study of cytomegalovirus exposure and HLA in healthy donors. In the PCR, 60 Vbeta and 13 Jbeta primers were used. The method was immunoSEQ multiplex PCR; TCRdb's version includes in-frame clones alone and lacks a portion of them. The sample carries 100,000 to 150,000 clones, approximately 69% recorded once. Sequencing was carried out using PBMCs. The origin of the receptors is a man between 35 and 55 years old in good health and CMV-seropositive.

This chain joins TRBV28 and TRBJ1-3, with D possibly being TRBD1 (5 bases). Trimming cost V 6 bases and J 4 bases, with 13 bases left between them. This CDR3 contains 14 residues. Germline V gene data show CDR1 as MDHEN and CDR2 as SYDVKM. CDR3 nucleotides: TGTGCCAGCAGGTTCGACAGCGTCGGAAACACCATATATTTT. Its translation is CASRFDSVGNTIYF. Full variable domain (outside the CDR3, taken from reference TRBV28 and TRBJ1-3): DVKVTQSSRYLVKRTGEKVFLECVQDMDHENMFWYRQDPGLGLRLIYFSYDVKMKEKGDIPEGYSVSREKKERFSLILESASTNQTSMYLCASRFDSVGNTIYFGEGSWLTVV.

The V call is TRBV18, the J call TRBJ1-1, with 8 positions matching TRBD1. This CDR3 has 15 amino acids. Trimming removed 3 bases from V and 3 bases from J; junction bases left unmatched: 6. Germline V gives CDR1 KGHSH, CDR2 LQKENI. The DNA of the CDR3 is TGTGCCAGCTCACCTGCGGACAGGGAGTACACTGAAGCTTTCTTT. It yields the protein CASSPADREYTEAFF. Combining the CDR3 with reference TRBV18 and TRBJ1-1 gives the whole variable domain NAGVMQNPRHLVRRRGQEARLRCSPMKGHSHVYWYRQLPEEGLKFMVYLQKENIIDESGMPKERFSAEFPKEGPSILRIQQVVRGDSAAYFCASSPADREYTEAFFGQGTRLTVV.

The chain is built from TRBV7-8 and TRBJ1-1; D possibly corresponds to TRBD1 (6 bases). Germline assignment: CDR1 SGHVS and CDR2 FQNEAQ. The V end lost 5 bases, the J end lost 1 base, and 8 bases lay between the germline ends. The CDR3 spans 13 residues. This CDR3 reads CASSLQGNTEAFF. The CDR3 DNA sequence: TGTGCCAGCAGCCTACAGGGGAACACTGAAGCTTTCTTT.

The chain couples TRBV10-3 to TRBJ2-1; D is unresolved. Per germline, CDR1 ENHRY and CDR2 SYGVKD. V lost 6 bases and J lost 8, with 11 bases in between. CDR3 length equals 12 residues. The CDR3 nucleotides are TGTGCCATCAGGGAAAATGAGGATGAGCAGTTCTTC. This translates into CAIRENEDEQFF.

The rearrangement joins TRBV10-3 to TRBJ2-6; tentative D call: TRBD2 (5 bases). This CDR3 is built from 17 residues. From germline, CDR1 is ENHRY and CDR2 SYGVKD. Trimming removed 0 bases from V and 0 bases from J, with 9 bases in between. This CDR3 reads CAISESRGPSGANVLTF. The CDR3 bases are TGTGCCATCAGTGAGTCACGGGGTCCCTCTGGGGCCAACGTCCTGACTTTC.

V and J are TRBV19 and TRBJ2-5; tentative D call: TRBD1 (5 bases). The length of the CDR3 is 15 residues. Germline V gene sequence: CDR1 LNHDA, CDR2 SQIVND (reference sequence). V gave up 4 bases and J gave up 4 bases, with 16 bases separating them. This chain's CDR3 is CASSTGFEESETQYF. The CDR3 region has the DNA TGTGCCAGTAGTACAGGGTTCGAGGAATCAGAGACCCAGTACTTC.

V usage is TRBV6-6 and J usage is TRBJ2-5; weak D call: TRBD1 (6 bases). CDR1 and CDR2 from the germline V gene are MNHNY and SVGAGI (reference sequence). The V end was cut by 8 bases, the J end by 2 bases, with 12 bases between. The length of the CDR3 is 13 residues. In DNA, the CDR3 is TGTGCCAGCGGCAGGGGTAGTCAAGAGACCCAGTACTTC. Protein sequence: CASGRGSQETQYF.

The chain joins TRBV2 to TRBJ2-3; 11 nucleotides line up with TRBD2. The V gene's germline CDR1 is SNHLY and CDR2 FYNNEI. J lost 0 bases, V lost 8 bases, and 13 bases had no gene match. CDR3 length equals 18 residues. The CDR3 here is CASYKLAGASSSTDTQYF. The CDR3 DNA follows: TGTGCCAGCTACAAACTAGCGGGGGCCTCTTCTAGCACAGATACGCAGTATTTT.

This chain joins TRBV5-1 and TRBJ2-3, with D possibly being TRBD2 (6 bases). Trimming left V 0 bases short and J 1 base short, with 9 bases between. CDR3 length: 15 residues. The germline V gene has CDR1 SGHRS and CDR2 YFSETQ. The CDR3 is CASSLVPSGTDTQYF. The CDR3 coding sequence is TGCGCCAGCAGCTTGGTGCCTAGCGGCACAGATACGCAGTATTTT.

The chain recombines TRBV27 with TRBJ2-5, with 7 bases that match TRBD2. Germline V CDR1 and CDR2: MNHEY, SMNVEV (reference sequence). V trimming: 8 bases; J trimming: 5 bases; junction bases outside the gene matches: 8. The CDR3 sequence is 13 residues long. CDR3: CASGRGPAETQYF. The CDR3, as DNA: TGTGCCAGCGGGAGGGGACCCGCCGAGACCCAGTACTTC.

This sequence joins TRBV6-6 and TRBJ1-5; D may be TRBD1 (6 bases). This CDR3 has 13 amino acids. V gave up 6 bases and J gave up 4 bases, with 10 bases separating them. The germline V gene has CDR1 MNHNY and CDR2 SVGAGI (reference sequence). The CDR3 sequence: CASSLDRNQPQHF. As DNA, the CDR3 is TGTGCCAGCAGCCTGGACAGAAATCAGCCCCAGCATTTT.

This clone was counted between two and nine times. This chain links TRBV6-4 with TRBJ2-2; the D gene is possibly TRBD2 (5 bases). Per the germline V gene, CDR1 is MRHNA and CDR2 is SNTAGT. V lost 3 bases and J lost 3, with 8 bases in between. This CDR3 is built from 14 residues. The CDR3 loop is CASSDDGDTGELFF. Written as DNA, the CDR3 is TGTGCCAGCAGTGATGACGGGGACACCGGGGAGCTGTTTTTT.

The V gene is TRBV5-5, the J gene TRBJ2-7; maybe TRBD2 (6 bases). The CDR3 extends over 16 amino acids. V lost 4 bases to trimming and J lost 3 bases, with 20 bases between them. Germline V gene data show CDR1 as SGHKS and CDR2 as YYEKEE (reference sequence). The CDR3 sequence: CASSAGPQRVLYEQYF. In DNA, the CDR3 is TGTGCCAGCAGCGCGGGCCCCCAGCGGGTCCTCTACGAGCAGTACTTC.

The chain uses TRBV6-1 and TRBJ2-7, with D unresolved. CDR3 length: 11 residues. Trimming removed 6 bases from V and 1 base from J, with 4 bases in between. Germline V gives CDR1 MNHNS, CDR2 SASEGT. The CDR3 nucleotides are TGTGCCAGCAGAGAGTCCTACGAGCAGTACTTC. This codes for CASRESYEQYF.

The CDR3 coding sequence is TGTGCCAGCAGCGCTCAGACAGGTGGGACCTACGAGCAGTACTTC. Amino acid sequence: CASSAQTGGTYEQYF. The rearrangement uses TRBV9 and TRBJ2-7; TRBD1 might be the D (6 bases). The length of the CDR3 is 15 residues. Between the trimmed V and J ends, which lost 3 bases and 2 bases, there was a span of 15 bases. CDR1 and CDR2 from the germline V gene are SGDLS and YYNGEE. The variable domain in full, completed from reference TRBV9 and TRBJ2-7, reads DSGVTQTPKHLITATGQRVTLRCSPRSGDLSVYWYQQSLDQGLQFLIQYYNGEERAKGNILERFSAQQFPDLHSELNLSSLELGDSALYFCASSAQTGGTYEQYFGPGTRLTVT.

The sample holds a few counts of this clone. This sequence joins TRBV5-1 and TRBJ2-5; 9 bases fit TRBD1. V dropped 5 bases and J dropped 3; count of bases not matched to a gene: 11. The CDR3 extends over 16 amino acids. Germline CDR1 is SGHRS and CDR2 is YFSETQ. Here the CDR3 DNA reads TGCGCCAGCAGTCGCCTAATGGGACAGGGTGAAGAGACCCAGTACTTC. The encoded protein is CASSRLMGQGEETQYF.

This chain connects TRBV5-1 to TRBJ2-3, with 7 bases that match TRBD2. Germline trimming cut 1 base from V and 4 bases from J; bases unmatched to any gene: 6. The CDR3 runs 15 residues. Germline loops: CDR1 SGHRS, CDR2 YFSETQ. In nucleotides, the CDR3 is TGCGCCAGCAGCTTGTCTGCAGGGAGGGCAGATACGCAGTATTTT. This encodes CASSLSAGRADTQYF.

This clone was detected a few times. The V and J genes are TRBV7-2 and TRBJ2-1, with TRBD2 as a possible D gene (7 bases). The germline V gene encodes CDR1 SGHTA and CDR2 FQGNSA. The CDR3 spans 17 residues. V was clipped by 4 bases and J by 8 bases, with 24 bases between them. CDR3 loop: CASSSAPTSRGGDEQFF. In DNA, the CDR3 is TGTGCCAGCAGCTCGGCCCCGACTAGCAGGGGTGGCGATGAGCAGTTCTTC.

The chain joins TRBV11-3 to TRBJ2-7; 7 nucleotides line up with TRBD1. Trimming removed 6 bases from V and 1 base from J; junction bases left unmatched: 9. CDR3 length equals 15 residues. Looked up from germline, CDR1 is SGHNT and CDR2 is YENEEA. This CDR3 reads CASSRGGSSSYEQYF. The CDR3 DNA is TGTGCCAGCAGTCGAGGGGGCAGTTCGTCCTACGAGCAGTACTTC. Full variable domain (remainder filled in from reference TRBV11-3 and TRBJ2-7): EAGVVQSPRYKIIEKKQPVAFWCNPISGHNTLYWYLQNLGQGPELLIRYENEEAVDDSQLPKDRFSAERLKGVDSTLKIQPAELGDSAVYLCASSRGGSSSYEQYFGPGTRLTVT.

The chain couples TRBV28 to TRBJ2-7; 8 nucleotides line up with TRBD2. Germline-derived CDR1 and CDR2 are MDHEN and SYDVKM. CDR3 length equals 14 residues. V trimming: 3 bases; J trimming: 5 bases; junction bases outside the gene matches: 6. The chain's CDR3 is CASSLDGLAHEQYF. The CDR3 bases are TGTGCCAGCAGTTTGGACGGACTAGCCCACGAGCAGTACTTC.

The V call is TRBV27, the J call TRBJ2-5, with D possibly being TRBD1 (5 bases). V shed 5 bases and J shed 5 bases, with 12 bases lying between them. The CDR3 runs 13 residues. Germline V CDR1 and CDR2: MNHEY, SMNVEV (reference sequence). The CDR3 protein is CASSRQGRETQYF. The CDR3 bases are TGTGCCAGCAGTAGGCAGGGTCGGGAGACCCAGTACTTC.

V and J are TRBV4-1 and TRBJ2-3, with 8 bases lining up with TRBD2. The V and J ends lost 0 bases and 0 bases, in that order; junction bases with no gene match: 2. CDR1 and CDR2 (germline): MGHRA, YSYEKL. The CDR3 has 16 residues. The CDR3 here is CASSQEAGASTDTQYF. The CDR3 DNA sequence: TGCGCCAGCAGCCAAGAAGCGGGAGCTAGCACAGATACGCAGTATTTT.

The chain joins TRBV5-6 to TRBJ1-5, with 10 bases matching TRBD1. The CDR3 runs 15 residues. Germline trimming cut 0 bases from V and 9 bases from J; bases unmatched to any gene: 6. Looked up from germline, CDR1 is SGHDT and CDR2 is YYEEEE. Here the CDR3 DNA reads TGTGCCAGCAGCTTGGGCCGACAGGGGGCCGGGCCCCAGCATTTT. It codes for CASSLGRQGAGPQHF.

V gene TRBV5-4 combines with J gene TRBJ2-7, with D perhaps matching TRBD2 (6 bases). The V gene lost 0 bases and the J gene lost 5 bases, with 18 bases spanning the gap. The CDR3 length is 16 residues. From germline, CDR1 is SGHNT and CDR2 YYREEE (reference sequence). CDR3 DNA sequence: TGTGCCAGCAGCTTGGGTTTACTAGCAAGGTCCGACGAGCAGTACTTC. As protein: CASSLGLLARSDEQYF.

The rearrangement uses TRBV6-1 and TRBJ1-2, with D possibly being TRBD1 (6 bases). This CDR3 contains 13 residues. Germline-derived CDR1 and CDR2 are MNHNS and SASEGT. V lost 2 bases to trimming and J lost 7 bases, with 11 bases between them. The CDR3 DNA reads TGTGCCAGCAGTGAAAGGGGGGGGCTTGGCTACACCTTC. As protein: CASSERGGLGYTF.

The rearrangement uses TRBV11-3 and TRBJ2-1; 9 bases fit TRBD1. Germline assignment: CDR1 SGHNT and CDR2 YENEEA. The CDR3 covers 16 residues. Germline trimming cut 1 base from V and 7 bases from J; bases unmatched to any gene: 8. The CDR3 region has the DNA TGTGCCAGCAGCTTAGGGCCGGGACAGGGAGGGAATGAGCAGTTCTTC. This gives the protein CASSLGPGQGGNEQFF.

On this clone: Other nucleotide sequences in the sample specify the same CDR3. CDR3 sequence (DNA): TGTGCCAGCAGCTTACGGGTACAAGAGACCCAGTACTTC. It is translated as CASSLRVQETQYF. The chain couples TRBV7-3 to TRBJ2-5; D is ambiguous. V dropped 2 bases and J dropped 2 bases, with 6 bases sitting between them. The germline gives CDR1 SGHTA, CDR2 FQGTGA. The length of the CDR3 is 13 residues.

This chain connects TRBV19 to TRBJ1-5; 7 bases align to TRBD1. The CDR3 is 15 residues long. J gave up 0 bases and V 6 bases, and 5 bases lay outside the gene matches. The germline V gene encodes CDR1 LNHDA and CDR2 SQIVND (reference sequence). DNA for the CDR3: TGTGCCAGTAGCCTGACAGGGCTTAGCAATCAGCCCCAGCATTTT. Residues: CASSLTGLSNQPQHF.

The V call is TRBV28, the J call TRBJ2-1; TRBD2 aligns across 9 bases. The CDR3 has 14 amino acids. Looked up from germline, CDR1 is MDHEN and CDR2 is SYDVKM. After removal of 7 bases from V and 11 bases from J, the junction contained 12 bases not matched to a gene. The chain's CDR3 is CASTQGLAGIKQFF. CDR3 nucleotide sequence: TGTGCCAGCACCCAGGGACTAGCCGGGATCAAGCAGTTCTTC. Full variable domain (outside the CDR3, taken from reference TRBV28 and TRBJ2-1): DVKVTQSSRYLVKRTGEKVFLECVQDMDHENMFWYRQDPGLGLRLIYFSYDVKMKEKGDIPEGYSVSREKKERFSLILESASTNQTSMYLCASTQGLAGIKQFFGPGTRLTVL.

This clone was seen a handful of times. This chain uses TRBV7-3 with TRBJ2-6; D possibly corresponds to TRBD1 (5 bases). From germline, CDR1 is SGHTA and CDR2 FQGTGA. The CDR3 extends over 14 amino acids. V was cut by 5 bases and J by 0 bases, with 5 bases left in between. CDR3 amino acids: CASSRGSGANVLTF. CDR3 DNA: TGTGCCAGCAGCAGGGGCTCTGGGGCCAACGTCCTGACTTTC.